The 24 T cell receptor beta chains in this list originate from one sample, sequenced in a study of T cell repertoires in aging, cancer and after chemotherapy. Amplification of TCR beta used genomic DNA extracted from peripheral blood. TRB rearrangements spanning V, D and J were amplified using mixed TRB-A/B primers. One entry per CDR3 protein, called by TCRdb with MiXCR from the multiplex PCR reads. The sample records some 5,000 distinct CDR3 sequences, 33% being singletons. The sequenced material came from blood. The receptor source for this set is a human donor with a blood cancer.

This clonotype has a handful of counts. The rearrangement links TRBV5-5 to TRBJ2-3; 8 bases are a match to TRBD2. V was clipped by 6 bases and J by 1 base; unmatched bases: 7. The germline gives CDR1 SGHKS, CDR2 YYEKEE (reference sequence). The CDR3 loop spans 15 amino acids. CDR3 sequence (DNA): TGTGCCAGCAAGCCCGGGGGGGTGGGCACAGATACGCAGTATTTT. This encodes CASKPGGVGTDTQYF.

Sample share makes this clonotype medium-sized (0.01 to 0.1%). J is TRBJ2-5 and V is TRBV29-1; D is ambiguous. The V end was cut by 3 bases, the J end by 2 bases, with 16 bases between. The CDR3 is 15 amino acids. The V gene's germline CDR1 is SQVTM and CDR2 ANQGSEA. Here the CDR3 DNA reads TGCAGCGTTGAGGCGTATTTGCGGATACAAGAGACCCAGTACTTC. Translating gives CSVEAYLRIQETQYF.

V is TRBV29-1 and J is TRBJ1-2; 11 nucleotides line up with TRBD1. Germline CDR1 SQVTM, CDR2 ANQGSEA. CDR3 length: 13 amino acids. Trimming took 4 bases from V and 5 from J; bases not matched to a gene: 3. CDR3 sequence: CSVGTGGGYGYTF. DNA for the CDR3: TGCAGCGTTGGGACAGGGGGCGGGTATGGCTACACCTTC.

The chain links TRBV11-1 to TRBJ2-3; D gene ambiguous. CDR3 length: 16 residues. The V end lost 3 bases, the J end lost 2 bases, and 15 bases lay between the germline ends. The germline V gene has CDR1 SGHAT and CDR2 FQDESV (reference sequence). The DNA for the CDR3 is TGTGCCAGCAGCTTCGTCGCAGTCCGCTACACAGATACGCAGTATTTT. The encoded protein is CASSFVAVRYTDTQYF.

The rearrangement links TRBV30 to TRBJ1-1; D may be TRBD1 (5 bases). There are 15 residues in the CDR3. Trimming removed 0 bases at V and 1 base at J, with 12 bases between. CDR1 is GTSNPN, CDR2 SVGIG, per germline (reference sequence). DNA for the CDR3: TGTGCCTGGAGTGTAAGAGGGCAGGGGAACACTGAAGCTTTCTTT. Its translation is CAWSVRGQGNTEAFF.

J is TRBJ1-1 and V is TRBV6-5, with a possible D match to TRBD1 (5 bases). The CDR3 runs to 15 residues. V dropped 2 bases and J dropped 0 bases, with 10 bases sitting between them. Germline V gene data show CDR1 as MNHEY and CDR2 as SVGAGI. The CDR3 spells CASSYPGTVNTEAFF. The CDR3 DNA follows: TGTGCCAGCAGTTACCCCGGGACGGTGAACACTGAAGCTTTCTTT.

The chain is built from TRBV20-1 and TRBJ2-7; a possible D gene is TRBD2 (6 bases). The germline V and J ends were trimmed by 1 base and 2 bases, with 18 bases remaining between them. Germline V gene data show CDR1 as DFQATT and CDR2 as SNEGSKA (reference sequence). The CDR3 runs to 16 residues. In nucleotides, the CDR3 is TGCAGTGCTAGAGGACGACCCGGGACTCCAACCTACGAGCAGTACTTC. It is translated as CSARGRPGTPTYEQYF.

This clonotype was seen a handful of times. The gene calls are TRBV7-9 and TRBJ2-7, with D possibly called TRBD1 or TRBD2 (7 bases each). Trimming took 5 bases from V and 5 from J, leaving 16 bases between them. Germline CDR1 reads SEHNR; CDR2 reads FQNEAQ (reference sequence). The CDR3 has 14 amino acids. CDR3 in DNA: TGTGCCAGCAGCCAGGGGAGGGGGCTAAACGAGCAGTACTTC. It yields the protein CASSQGRGLNEQYF.

The chain uses TRBV6-6 and TRBJ1-5, with unresolved D. The CDR3 runs 17 residues. V was trimmed by 0 bases and J by 0 bases, leaving 12 bases between them. Looked up from germline, CDR1 is MNHNY and CDR2 is SVGAGI (reference sequence). The CDR3 reads CASSYSPGGYSNQPQHF. The CDR3 DNA is TGTGCCAGCAGTTACTCGCCGGGCGGATATAGCAATCAGCCCCAGCATTTT.

This clonotype was recorded a few times. CDR3 loop: CASSYPPETQYF. The DNA for the CDR3 is TGTGCCAGCAGTTACCCCCCAGAGACCCAGTACTTC. This sequence joins TRBV6-5 and TRBJ2-5; no clear D gene. V lost 2 bases and J lost 4, with 5 bases in between. Per the germline V gene, CDR1 is MNHEY and CDR2 is SVGAGI. This CDR3 has 12 amino acids.

V gene TRBV29-1 combines with J gene TRBJ1-2; 8 positions agree with TRBD1. The CDR3 extends over 17 amino acids. Unmatched junction bases numbered 13, after V lost 0 bases and J lost 4 bases. Germline-derived CDR1 and CDR2 are SQVTM and ANQGSEA. The CDR3 spells CSVEDFGRGQGSYGYTF. CDR3 nucleotides: TGCAGCGTTGAAGACTTCGGCAGGGGGCAAGGCAGCTATGGCTACACCTTC.

This clonotype came up once. The chain is built from TRBV19 and TRBJ1-5, with 7 bases fitting TRBD1. The V gene end was trimmed by 5 bases and the J gene end by 10 bases; junction bases not matched to a gene: 11. CDR1 is LNHDA and CDR2 is SQIVND in the germline V gene (reference sequence). The CDR3 loop spans 14 amino acids. CDR3 in amino acids: CASSLDRVKGPQHF. CDR3 DNA: TGTGCCAGTAGTCTCGACAGGGTAAAGGGACCCCAGCATTTT.

V is TRBV6-5 and J is TRBJ2-7, with TRBD1 matching 7 bases. V was clipped by 0 bases and J by 6 bases; unmatched bases: 11. CDR1 and CDR2 from the germline V gene are MNHEY and SVGAGI. CDR3 length equals 16 residues. CDR3 residues: CASSYSGWIGGFEQYF. The CDR3 DNA sequence: TGTGCCAGCAGTTACTCCGGGTGGATAGGGGGCTTCGAGCAGTACTTC.

The chain employs TRBV12-3 or TRBV12-4 and TRBJ1-3; 8 nucleotides line up with TRBD1. The length of the CDR3 is 14 residues. V dropped 6 bases and J dropped 2; count of bases not matched to a gene: 3. The CDR3 protein is CASRETGAGNTIYF. CDR3 in DNA: TGTGCCAGCAGGGAGACAGGGGCTGGAAACACCATATATTTT.

The V call is TRBV6-5, the J call TRBJ2-3; TRBD1 matches at 9 bases. V shed 8 bases, J shed 4 bases, and the junction held 7 bases outside the gene matches. Germline CDR1 and CDR2: MNHEY and SVGAGI. The CDR3 length is 14 residues. In nucleotides, the CDR3 is TGTGCCAGCGCCACGACAGGGGGATCAGATACGCAGTATTTT. This sequence encodes CASATTGGSDTQYF.

CDR3 DNA: TGTGCCAGCAGCTTAGTTTACATTGGGGAGACCCAGTACTTC. This translates into CASSLVYIGETQYF. The chain employs TRBV5-4 and TRBJ2-5; no reliable D call. The CDR3 is 14 residues long. The V end lost 2 bases, the J end lost 5 bases, and 13 bases lay between the germline ends. The germline V gene encodes CDR1 SGHNT and CDR2 YYREEE (reference sequence).

V is TRBV18 and J is TRBJ2-1; 9 bases map to TRBD1. The DNA end is more similar to TRBJ2-7, so the J call may be wrong. The CDR3 contains 13 residues. In germline, CDR1 is KGHSH, CDR2 LQKENI. For the CDR3, the DNA is TGTGCCAGCTCACCACCGACAGGGGGGGAGCAGTACTTC. Its translation is CASSPPTGGEQYF.

The chain employs TRBV12-3 or TRBV12-4 and TRBJ1-3; D unclear. The CDR3 has 12 residues. V lost 2 bases, J lost 4 bases, and 3 bases lay in between. CDR3 protein: CASSLTGNTIYF. In DNA, the CDR3 is TGTGCCAGCAGTTTAACAGGAAACACCATATATTTT.

Comment on this clonotype: Germline and junction disagree at one end, which may indicate a read error. The chain recombines TRBV5-4 with TRBJ2-3; 13 bases fit TRBD2. Germline-derived CDR1 and CDR2 are SGHNT and YYREEE (reference sequence). This CDR3 region has 19 residues. The CDR3 here is CASSLGLAGTLTSTDTQYF. DNA of the CDR3: TGCGCCAGCAGCCTGGGACTAGCGGGGACCTTAACTAGCACAGATACGCAGTATTTT. The full variable domain, rest sourced from reference TRBV5-4 and TRBJ2-3, is ETGVTQSPTHLIKTRGQQVTLRCSSQSGHNTVSWYQQALGQGPQFIFQYYREEENGRGNFPPRFSGLQFPNYSSELNVNALELDDSALYLCASSLGLAGTLTSTDTQYFGPGTRLTVL.

This clonotype was picked up a small number of times. The chain links TRBV5-6 to TRBJ1-5; D possibly corresponds to TRBD1 (6 bases). The CDR3 length is 18 residues. Germline values: CDR1 SGHDT, CDR2 YYEEEE. Trimming shortened V by 4 bases and J by 5 bases, and 25 bases separated the two germline ends. The CDR3 spells CASSRRPTQGNVDQPQHF. The DNA for the CDR3 is TGTGCCAGCAGCCGTCGCCCCACCCAGGGGAACGTGGATCAGCCCCAGCATTTT.

The chain carries TRBV7-9 and TRBJ2-1; 7 nucleotides align to TRBD2. This CDR3 comprises 16 residues. The junction had 5 bases not matched to a gene; V was cut back by 1 base and J by 2 bases. Germline V gene data show CDR1 as SEHNR and CDR2 as FQNEAQ (reference sequence). For the CDR3, the DNA is TGTGCCAGCAGCTTAGGCGGGGGTGGCACCTACAATGAGCAGTTCTTC. The encoded protein is CASSLGGGGTYNEQFF. Variable domain in full (rest from reference TRBV7-9 and TRBJ2-1): DTGVSQNPRHKITKRGQNVTFRCDPISEHNRLYWYRQTLGQGPEFLTYFQNEAQLEKSRLLSDRFSAERPKGSFSTLEIQRTEQGDSAMYLCASSLGGGGTYNEQFFGPGTRLTVL.

Concerning this clonotype itself: This may be a read error: a much more frequent sequence differs by one nucleotide. The chain couples TRBV12-3 or TRBV12-4 to TRBJ1-5, with D possibly matching TRBD1 (6 bases). The CDR3 runs 13 residues. This CDR3 reads CASNTQGNQPHHF. CDR3 DNA sequence: TGTGCCAGCAATACGCAGGGGAATCAGCCCCATCATTTT.

This clonotype was detected only a few times. This sequence joins TRBV20-1 and TRBJ1-2, with no clear D. The CDR3 is made up of 13 amino acids. V lost 0 bases and J lost 4, with 9 bases in between. Germline CDR1 reads DFQATT; CDR2 reads SNEGSKA (reference sequence). In nucleotides, the CDR3 is TGCAGTGCTAGAGATGCGGCGGGCTATGGCTACACCTTC. This sequence encodes CSARDAAGYGYTF.

This clonotype was observed a handful of times. The chain has TRBV18 and TRBJ1-3; possibly TRBD1 for D (6 bases). Trimming stripped 2 bases from V and 4 bases from J, with 9 bases between. This CDR3 spans 14 amino acids. Germline loops: CDR1 KGHSH, CDR2 LQKENI. DNA for the CDR3: TGTGCCAGCTCACCAACACAGGGCGGAAACACCATATATTTT. Protein product: CASSPTQGGNTIYF.